Listed here is a single T cell receptor (beta chain). No antigen is known for it. It has no much larger one-base neighbor in the sample; base qualities were not kept. Each donor gave one peripheral blood draw, averaging roughly 120 mL, which was collected into heparinised tubes. A BD FACSAria II and a panel including CD45RO, CCR7, CD25, CD127, CD95 and CD27 were used to sort naive, central memory, regulatory and stem cell-like memory CD4+ T cells. All sorted populations exceeded 95% purity. PBMCs were separated immediately by Lymphoprep density gradient centrifugation and were stained directly, without being cultured. Samples were stained and sorted in pairs, with one healthy donor and one patient per experiment, so that batch effects were minimized. This sample stems from a study of beta chain features in type 1 diabetes listed by TCRdb under 2018. Describing the broader study: No differences in mean age, gender distribution, total cell number or subset yield were found between patients and healthy donors. Across all samples, around 100 million sorted cells were examined, and cell number per subset correlated strongly with RNA yield. In the study, recently diagnosed type 1 diabetes patients and matched healthy donors were compared on the TCRB repertoires of their sorted circulating CD4+ T cell subsets. Regulatory and stem cell-like memory subsets were isolated from only 8 patients and about 8 healthy donors, whereas naive and central memory subsets came from all 30 or so donors.

For CDR1 and CDR2, the germline V gene lists SGHRS and YFSETQ. The CDR3 has 16 amino acids, counting the end cysteine and phenylalanine. The retained sequence is limited to the CDR3, 48 bases, with the frame set at the first base. Clipping removes 6 bases from V and 5 bases from J, with 10 as the unmatched junction base count. The entire isolated RNA was reverse transcribed using the High Capacity cDNA Reverse Transcription Kit, and thus expressed TCRB transcripts were sequenced. Naive, central memory and regulatory T cell samples underwent deep immunoSEQ sequencing, averaging about 3.57 million total reads per sample. Sorted cells were lysed in RLT buffer and RNA was extracted with DNase-treated RNeasy Micro or Mini kits, depending on cell number. To prevent cross-contamination, each cell subset was processed individually, whereas patient and healthy donor samples were processed jointly. Using the immunoSEQ multiplex PCR, TCRB sequences were amplified from cDNA into 87-bp fragments spanning the CDR3 region. The amplicons were sequenced using the Illumina HiSeq platform. The authors' analysis ran thus. Synthetic template baselines were used to correct PCR bias computationally, reads within Hamming distance 2 were collapsed, and singletons that could not be merged were discarded. Reads were aligned to IMGT to assign V, D and J genes, CDR3 length, and insertions or deletions at six rearrangement sites. Within each subset, clonotype counts were normalized to sorted cell number, after which true diversity and Gini coefficients were computed with the tcR R package. Repertoire sharing was quantified using the overlap coefficient calculated on TCRB nucleotide sequences. Out-of-frame TCRB sequences from naive cells were analyzed as a proxy for the pre-selection repertoire. TCRdb provides this immuneACCESS table in a form limited to in-frame rearrangements. Some clones are lacking; in checked studies, under half of them reflect an unresolved V gene, and why the rest are absent is not known. That table furnishes V, J and clone size, whereas the DNA furnished D and trimming. The sample yields a few hundred thousand clones; roughly a quarter were counted once. The ten largest make up roughly 0.013% of the sample.

The study at large found these results: Because cDNA was sequenced instead of genomic DNA, highly expressing activated cells could be over-represented, though the groups showed no difference in activation or CD3 levels. PCR might favor shorter templates, but patient and control samples were amplified and corrected together, so any skew would affect both groups equally. HLA sub-analyses involved small numbers of individuals, so any influence of HLA type on TCRB rearrangement remained unresolved. In all four CD4+ subsets, TCRB CDR3 length was moderately but significantly shorter in type 1 diabetes patients. Naive, central memory and regulatory TCRB repertoires appeared more similar among patients than among healthy donors. At VDJ recombination sites, type 1 diabetes patients had fewer insertions and more deleted nucleotides, which implies abnormalities in thymic rearrangement.

The receptor chain draws on TRBV5-1 and TRBJ2-1, with 11 bases matching TRBD2. The clonotype originates from a woman in her thirties with type 1 diabetes. The sequenced sample consisted of naive CD4+ T cells from blood. In the paper's terms, the cell subset or site label means: true naive CD4+ T cells. Read as DNA, the sequence is TGCGCCAGCATTCCCTCACTAGCGGGAGATAACAATGAGCAGTTCTTC. Its translation is CASIPSLAGDNNEQFF.